A single sample is the source of the 21 T cell receptor beta chains below, sequenced in a study of OX40 agonist ivuxolimab in advanced cancers. Assay: immunoSEQ multiplex PCR; the TCRdb copy retains only in-frame clones and omits some. The sample consists of around 67,000 clones, approximately 79% of them appearing once. The specimen comprised CD4+ or CD8+ T cells sorted from blood, sampled in a trial of the OX40 agonist ivuxolimab. Receptors were obtained from an adult with an advanced solid tumor such as melanoma, head and neck, liver or kidney cancer.

V and J are TRBV10-3 and TRBJ1-6; D might be TRBD1 (5 bases). The CDR3 totals 15 residues. Germline V gene lookup returns CDR1 ENHRY and CDR2 SYGVKD. Trimming took off 3 bases at V and 7 bases at J, with 13 bases between the two ends. CDR3: CAISERDLMNSPLHF. CDR3 in DNA: TGTGCCATCAGTGAAAGGGACCTGATGAATTCACCCCTCCACTTT.

The chain carries TRBV28 and TRBJ2-6; possible D gene TRBD1, 6 bases. Germline V gene sequence: CDR1 MDHEN, CDR2 SYDVKM. The V end was cut by 8 bases, the J end by 0 bases, with 14 bases between. This CDR3 spans 16 amino acids. The CDR3, as DNA: TGTGCCAGCGAAGGGGGAAGGGTCTCTGGGGCCAACGTCCTGACTTTC. It codes for CASEGGRVSGANVLTF.

The rearrangement links TRBV6-5 to TRBJ2-1; D not resolved. CDR3 length: 12 residues. Between the trimmed V and J ends, which lost 7 bases and 8 bases, there was a span of 12 bases. Germline CDR1 MNHEY, CDR2 SVGAGI. The DNA for the CDR3 is TGTGCCAGCAAAGAGACGAGTCATGAGCAGTTCTTC. This translates into CASKETSHEQFF.

The chain uses TRBV7-2 and TRBJ1-1, with D hard to call. Trimming removed 1 base at V and 11 bases at J, with 11 bases between. This CDR3 is built from 12 residues. Germline CDR1 is SGHTA and CDR2 is FQGNSA. Here the CDR3 DNA reads TGTGCCAGCAGCTTAGTAGGGTCTCTCGCTTTCTTT. Translation: CASSLVGSLAFF.

This clone was observed a single time. The chain is built from TRBV29-1 and TRBJ1-4, with a possible D match to TRBD1 (5 bases). Germline CDR1 and CDR2: SQVTM and ANQGSEA. The V end lost 6 bases, the J end lost 3 bases, and 8 bases lay between the germline ends. The CDR3 runs 12 residues. CDR3 sequence (DNA): TGCAGCGTCTGGGGCCCTAATGAAAAACTGTTTTTT. It encodes CSVWGPNEKLFF.

V is TRBV6-4 and J is TRBJ1-6; no reliable D call. Trimming took off 3 bases at V and 3 bases at J, with 6 bases between the two ends. The CDR3 has 14 residues. Germline lookup yields CDR1 MRHNA and CDR2 SNTAGT. This chain's CDR3 is CASSDLLYNSPLHF. CDR3 sequence (DNA): TGTGCCAGCAGTGATCTCCTCTATAATTCACCCCTCCACTTT.

DNA for the CDR3: TGTGCCAGCAGGTGGGAGAGGGACACTGAAGCTTTCTTT. Residues: CASRWERDTEAFF. The gene calls are TRBV11-2 and TRBJ1-1; D gene uncertain. CDR1 SGHAT and CDR2 FQNNGV come from the germline V gene. The CDR3 is 13 residues long. Trimming stripped 6 bases from V and 3 bases from J, with 11 bases between.

This clone occurred a few times. The gene calls are TRBV29-1 and TRBJ1-2; tentative D call: TRBD1 (6 bases). CDR3 length: 12 amino acids. CDR1 and CDR2 (germline): SQVTM, ANQGSEA. V lost 4 bases, J lost 4 bases, and 10 bases lay in between. CDR3: CSVAGTFYGYTF. CDR3 in DNA: TGCAGCGTTGCCGGGACATTCTATGGCTACACCTTC.

This chain connects TRBV6-5 to TRBJ1-2; possibly TRBD1 for D (6 bases). Looked up from germline, CDR1 is MNHEY and CDR2 is SVGAGI. Trimming shortened V by 5 bases and J by 4 bases, and 17 bases separated the two germline ends. The CDR3 spans 15 residues. The CDR3 region is CASSPRGVGFYGYTF. In DNA, the CDR3 is TGTGCCAGCAGTCCTAGGGGGGTGGGATTCTATGGCTACACCTTC.

This chain links TRBV30 with TRBJ1-3; perhaps TRBD1 as D (5 bases). The CDR3 sequence is 14 residues long. Trimming removed 3 bases at V and 5 bases at J, with 14 bases between. Germline V gives CDR1 GTSNPN, CDR2 SVGIG (reference sequence). CDR3 nucleotides: TGTGCCTGGAGGGAAGGGGCCGGTAGAAACACCATATATTTT. It is translated as CAWREGAGRNTIYF.

This chain links TRBV29-1 with TRBJ1-1; D is undetermined. The germline V gene encodes CDR1 SQVTM and CDR2 ANQGSEA. The CDR3 runs to 13 residues. Trimming took off 0 bases at V and 3 bases at J, with 8 bases between the two ends. The CDR3 loop is CSVEEEYYTEAFF. Here the CDR3 DNA reads TGCAGCGTTGAAGAGGAGTATTACACTGAAGCTTTCTTT.

The CDR3: CASTRGNTIYF. For the CDR3, the DNA is TGTGCCAGCACGCGCGGAAACACCATATATTTT. The rearrangement links TRBV6-6 to TRBJ1-3; D gene unclear. V gave up 7 bases and J gave up 4 bases, with 5 bases separating them. Looked up from germline, CDR1 is MNHNY and CDR2 is SVGAGI (reference sequence). This CDR3 has 11 residues.

The V gene is TRBV18, the J gene TRBJ1-5; D gene uncertain. Germline loops: CDR1 KGHSH, CDR2 LQKENI. Trimming left V 6 bases short and J 3 bases short, with 12 bases between. This CDR3 has 14 residues. CDR3 sequence (DNA): TGTGCCAGCTCGCGTACAGAATTCAATCAGCCCCAGCATTTT. Its translation is CASSRTEFNQPQHF. The full variable domain, its missing parts supplied by reference TRBV18 and TRBJ1-5, is NAGVMQNPRHLVRRRGQEARLRCSPMKGHSHVYWYRQLPEEGLKFMVYLQKENIIDESGMPKERFSAEFPKEGPSILRIQQVVRGDSAAYFCASSRTEFNQPQHFGDGTRLSIL.

V usage is TRBV7-2 and J usage is TRBJ1-5; D not resolved. The germline gives CDR1 SGHTA, CDR2 FQGNSA. V was trimmed by 3 bases and J by 5 bases, leaving 8 bases between them. The CDR3 totals 13 residues. CDR3 amino acids: CASSFDPDQPQHF. CDR3 in DNA: TGTGCCAGCAGCTTCGACCCCGATCAGCCCCAGCATTTT.

The V and J genes are TRBV19 and TRBJ1-2; D not resolved. Germline V gives CDR1 LNHDA, CDR2 SQIVND (reference sequence). V was trimmed by 7 bases and J by 5 bases, leaving 14 bases between them. This CDR3 spans 13 amino acids. CDR3 loop: CASKPNAPYGYTF. In DNA form, the CDR3 reads TGTGCCAGTAAACCAAACGCCCCTTATGGCTACACCTTC.

This chain joins TRBV20-1 and TRBJ2-7; 8 bases fit TRBD1. There are 11 residues in the CDR3. CDR1 DFQATT and CDR2 SNEGSKA come from the germline V gene (reference sequence). J gave up 7 bases and V 7 bases, and 6 bases lay outside the gene matches. For the CDR3, the DNA is TGCAGTGGACAGGGGATGGGGGAGCAGTACTTC. The encoded protein is CSGQGMGEQYF.

J is TRBJ2-7 and V is TRBV4-1, with a possible D match to TRBD1 (5 bases). There are 15 residues in the CDR3. Germline lookup yields CDR1 MGHRA and CDR2 YSYEKL. V dropped 4 bases and J dropped 3 bases, with 16 bases sitting between them. In DNA form, the CDR3 reads TGCGCCAGCAGCCCGGTCGGCAGGGAAAGCTACGAGCAGTACTTC. Its protein product is CASSPVGRESYEQYF.

The chain has TRBV28 and TRBJ1-1, with D perhaps matching TRBD1 (5 bases). The germline CDR1 and CDR2 sequences are MDHEN and SYDVKM. Trimming removed 4 bases from V and 4 bases from J, with 10 bases in between. This CDR3 has 13 amino acids. The CDR3 DNA follows: TGTGCCAGCAGTTCAGGGATGGGCACTGAAGCTTTCTTT. It yields the protein CASSSGMGTEAFF.

This clone was counted a few times. V is TRBV7-2 and J is TRBJ1-5, with a possible D match to TRBD1 (6 bases). V shed 5 bases and J shed 7 bases, with 21 bases lying between them. The CDR3 has 16 residues. The V gene's germline CDR1 is SGHTA and CDR2 FQGNSA. For the CDR3, the DNA is TGTGCCAGCAGCCTGAGGGCAGGGGATGGTTCCCAGCCCCAGCATTTT. Its protein product is CASSLRAGDGSQPQHF.

The chain uses TRBV21-1 and TRBJ1-1. TRBV21-1 is a documented pseudogene. This CDR3 comprises 14 residues. The CDR3 bases are TGTGCCAGCAGCAAAGAGGCAGAGAGACCTGAAGCTTTCTTT. Protein sequence: CASSKEAERPEAFF.

CDR3 DNA: TGTGCCAGCGCAATTAGTGAGCTAAACACCATATATTTT. The encoded protein is CASAISELNTIYF. V gene TRBV6-5 combines with J gene TRBJ1-3; D not resolved. Trimming cost V 8 bases and J 6 bases, with 14 bases left between them. The length of the CDR3 is 13 residues. Germline V gene data show CDR1 as MNHEY and CDR2 as SVGAGI.